Listed below are T cell receptor beta chains from one sample, sequenced in a study of shared clonotypes between healthy human individuals. Here immunoSEQ multiplex PCR was the method, and the copy in TCRdb shows in-frame clones only, minus some. The sample shows some 2.1 million clones, roughly 94% of them seen only once. Sequencing was performed on naive CD4+ T cells sorted from blood. All receptors derive from a man aged 18 to 30 in good health. CDR3s include the opening cysteine and the closing phenylalanine or tryptophan. The order of the fields is D gene, clone size, V gene, J gene, CDR3 DNA, CDR3 protein. The D gene is left open where the match is weak. Clone size is shown for a subset of rows, as once, few, many or a class of expanded clone.

TRBD2,-,TRBV18,TRBJ2-7,TGTGCCAGCTCACCGAGACTAGCGGGAGTAGTACACGAGCAGTACTTC,CASSPRLAGVVHEQYF
TRBD1,-,TRBV27,TRBJ1-6,TGTGCCAGCAGTTTAGAGGGGCAGGGGGGATCACCCCTCCACTTT,CASSLEGQGGSPLHF
-,once,TRBV6-5,TRBJ2-7,TGTGTCAGCAGACGGACAGCCCTATCCTACGAGCAGTACTTC,CVSRRTALSYEQYF
-,-,TRBV30,TRBJ2-5,TGTGCCTGGAGTGGTCCGGAGACCCAGTACTTC,CAWSGPETQYF
-,-,TRBV4-1,TRBJ2-3,TGCGCCAGCAGTGAGGCGGATACGCAGTATTTT,CASSEADTQYF
TRBD2,-,TRBV5-8,TRBJ2-5,TGTGCCAGCAGCCCATTAGGGACTAGCGGGAGGCAAGAGACCCAGTACTTC,CASSPLGTSGRQETQYF
TRBD2,-,TRBV10-3,TRBJ2-1,TGTGCCATCAGGCCTAGCGGGGGGGTTTACAATGAGCAGTTCTTC,CAIRPSGGVYNEQFF
TRBD1,once,TRBV7-9,TRBJ2-5,TGTGCCAGCAGCTTAGGGACAGGGGTTGAGACCCAGTACTTC,CASSLGTGVETQYF
-,-,TRBV6-5,TRBJ1-1,TGTGCCAGCAGACCCGGGAACACTGAAGCTTTCTTT,CASRPGNTEAFF
TRBD1,-,TRBV4-3,TRBJ2-5,TGCGCCAGCAGCCAAGATACAGGGGTCGTGGTCGGGGAGACCCAGTACTTC,CASSQDTGVVVGETQYF
-,-,TRBV10-3,TRBJ1-1,TGTGCCATCAGTGGGAGGCTGGGGAGACAGTCAATGAACACTGAAGCTTTCTTT,CAISGRLGRQSMNTEAFF
-,-,TRBV7-9,TRBJ1-1,TGTGCCAGCAGCACCCGTGTCGCGGGGAGTACTGAAGCTTTCTTT,CASSTRVAGSTEAFF
TRBD1,once,TRBV11-2,TRBJ2-7,TGTGCCAGCAGCTTATCTGATACAGGGGGCACTTACGAGCAGTACTTC,CASSLSDTGGTYEQYF
-,-,TRBV6-5,TRBJ2-2,TGTGCCAGCAGTTACGGTGGCCAGGGAAGGGCCGGGGAGCTGTTTTTT,CASSYGGQGRAGELFF
TRBD1,-,TRBV5-4,TRBJ2-7,TGTGCCAGCAGCCCCATCGGACAGGACACTTACTACGAGCAGTACTTC,CASSPIGQDTYYEQYF
-,-,TRBV11-2,TRBJ1-2,TGTGCCAGCAGCCCACTAACGGGGCCTAGGGACTATGGCTACACCTTC,CASSPLTGPRDYGYTF